Below are 30 T cell receptor beta chains sequenced from a single sample in a study of human T cells and chemical hapten exposure. Time point noted: patch test 2, 6 weeks after DPC sensitization. The sample's treatment: therapeutic diphenylcyclopropenone sensitization with weekly scalp DPC. TCRdb independently ran MiXCR on the RACE reads; one entry per CDR3 protein. The table lists roughly 84,000 distinct CDR3 sequences, over 9.5% of them singletons, with about 5% in the top ten. The sample in question was whole blood, obtained in connection with sensitization to the hapten diphenylcyclopropenone (DPC). The receptor source for this set is a woman aged 45 to 65 with alopecia areata. Some clones in this sample may be carry-over from other donors' samples.

This clonotype was picked up a small number of times. The genes are TRBV20-1 and TRBJ1-2; D gene unclear. CDR3 length: 13 amino acids. V dropped 0 bases and J dropped 4 bases, with 9 bases sitting between them. CDR1 and CDR2 (germline): DFQATT, SNEGSKA (reference sequence). CDR3 amino acids: CSARDSGFYGYTF. The CDR3 DNA follows: TGCAGTGCTAGAGATTCAGGTTTCTATGGCTACACCTTC.

The rearrangement uses TRBV29-1 and TRBJ2-1, with D hard to call. CDR3 size: 11 residues. Looked up from germline, CDR1 is SQVTM and CDR2 is ANQGSEA. Trimming took off 6 bases at V and 6 bases at J, with 9 bases between the two ends. The CDR3 reads CSVHASNEQFF. Here the CDR3 DNA reads TGCAGCGTCCACGCGTCCAATGAGCAGTTCTTC.

This clonotype was seen more than once but under ten times. The chain has TRBV21-1 and TRBJ2-1. TRBV21-1 is designated a pseudogene. This CDR3 spans 13 amino acids. The CDR3 loop is CASSPEAVDEQFF. CDR3 DNA sequence: TGTGCCAGCAGCCCCGAAGCTGTAGATGAGCAGTTCTTC.

The chain uses TRBV19 and TRBJ1-1, with D unclear. With 2 bases removed from V and 1 base from J, the gap between germline ends came to 11 bases. The germline V gene encodes CDR1 LNHDA and CDR2 SQIVND (reference sequence). This CDR3 is built from 15 residues. This chain's CDR3 is CASSIIGEGNTEAFF. CDR3 DNA: TGTGCCAGTAGTATAATCGGGGAAGGGAACACTGAAGCTTTCTTT.

In its sample, this clonotype was seen a few times. This chain connects TRBV5-1 to TRBJ2-1; D not certain. The CDR3 has 16 amino acids. Germline CDR1 reads SGHRS; CDR2 reads YFSETQ. Trimming took off 2 bases at V and 1 base at J, with 13 bases between the two ends. The CDR3: CASSLDAGLSYNEQFF. The CDR3 DNA is TGCGCCAGCAGCTTAGATGCAGGCCTTTCCTACAATGAGCAGTTCTTC. Variable domain in full (rest from reference TRBV5-1 and TRBJ2-1): KAGVTQTPRYLIKTRGQQVTLSCSPISGHRSVSWYQQTPGQGLQFLFEYFSETQRNKGNFPGRFSGRQFSNSRSEMNVSTLELGDSALYLCASSLDAGLSYNEQFFGPGTRLTVL.

The chain recombines TRBV25-1 with TRBJ2-1; 8 nucleotides line up with TRBD2. This CDR3 region has 14 residues. Germline CDR1 MGHDK, CDR2 SYGVNS. V lost 4 bases, J lost 4 bases, and 3 bases stayed unmatched. The CDR3 sequence is CASSGGRLYNEQFF. CDR3 DNA: TGTGCCAGCAGTGGCGGGAGGTTGTACAATGAGCAGTTCTTC.

This clonotype was observed many times. The V and J genes are TRBV3-1 and TRBJ2-7; tentatively, D is TRBD2 (6 bases). From germline, CDR1 is LGHDT and CDR2 YNNKEL (reference sequence). The length of the CDR3 is 16 residues. The ends were cut back, 1 base at V and 3 bases at J, with 16 bases in the middle. CDR3 in amino acids: CASSQGRAEVGYEQYF. In DNA form, the CDR3 reads TGTGCCAGCAGCCAAGGGAGGGCAGAAGTGGGCTACGAGCAGTACTTC.

The chain employs TRBV27 and TRBJ2-3; D possibly corresponds to TRBD1 (6 bases). The CDR3 contains 15 residues. Trimming shortened V by 3 bases and J by 4 bases, and 14 bases separated the two germline ends. Germline lookup yields CDR1 MNHEY and CDR2 SMNVEV (reference sequence). CDR3 amino acids: CASSFRGSSADTQYF. The CDR3 DNA sequence: TGTGCCAGCAGTTTTAGGGGGTCTTCTGCAGATACGCAGTATTTT.

In this sample, this clonotype turned up many times. This chain uses TRBV7-8 with TRBJ1-3; D not resolved. Trimming left V 3 bases short and J 0 bases short, with 6 bases between. Germline loops: CDR1 SGHVS, CDR2 FQNEAQ. The CDR3 extends over 14 amino acids. The CDR3 sequence: CASSFAGSGNTIYF. The CDR3 DNA sequence: TGTGCCAGCAGCTTTGCAGGCTCTGGAAACACCATATATTTT.

In this sample, this clonotype turned up a few times. The rearrangement uses TRBV28 and TRBJ2-7; D may correspond to TRBD1 or TRBD2 (5 bases each). CDR1 is MDHEN, CDR2 SYDVKM, per germline. The CDR3 runs 16 residues. V was clipped by 2 bases and J by 4 bases, with 18 bases between them. CDR3 protein: CASSLTGTRYGYEQYF. In DNA form, the CDR3 reads TGTGCCAGCAGTTTAACCGGGACCAGATACGGGTACGAGCAGTACTTC.

This chain connects TRBV6-6 to TRBJ1-1; the match to TRBD1 covers 7 bases. The CDR3 extends over 13 amino acids. The J segment lost 5 bases and the V segment lost 2 bases, leaving 2 bases of the junction unmatched. CDR1 and CDR2 (germline): MNHNY, SVGAGI (reference sequence). CDR3 amino acids: CASSYGTATEAFF. DNA for the CDR3: TGTGCCAGCAGTTACGGGACAGCTACTGAAGCTTTCTTT.

This clonotype has only a few counts. The V gene is TRBV6-6, the J gene TRBJ2-5, with a tentative D call TRBD1 (6 bases). The V gene's germline CDR1 is MNHNY and CDR2 SVGAGI (reference sequence). V lost 0 bases and J lost 2, with 7 bases in between. This CDR3 spans 14 amino acids. CDR3 sequence: CASSYSGHQETQYF. The CDR3 region has the DNA TGTGCCAGCAGTTACTCGGGACATCAAGAGACCCAGTACTTC.

This clonotype has just a few counts. V gene TRBV5-1 combines with J gene TRBJ2-6, with D unresolved. This CDR3 comprises 15 residues. Trimming took off 0 bases at V and 2 bases at J, with 6 bases between the two ends. Germline V gives CDR1 SGHRS, CDR2 YFSETQ. Here the CDR3 reads CASSLVGTGANVLTF. DNA of the CDR3: TGCGCCAGCAGCTTGGTGGGGACTGGGGCCAACGTCCTGACTTTC.

The gene calls are TRBV11-2 and TRBJ2-3, with D perhaps matching TRBD2 (6 bases). Germline CDR1 reads SGHAT; CDR2 reads FQNNGV. This CDR3 spans 16 amino acids. Trimming pared 5 bases from V and 2 bases from J, leaving 17 bases between. CDR3 bases: TGTGCCAGCAGCGCCGGGGGTAGCGGTATCACAGATACGCAGTATTTT. This sequence encodes CASSAGGSGITDTQYF. Looking up the rest from reference TRBV11-2 and TRBJ2-3 gives the full variable domain: EAGVAQSPRYKIIEKRQSVAFWCNPISGHATLYWYQQILGQGPKLLIQFQNNGVVDDSQLPKDRFSAERLKGVDSTLKIQPAKLEDSAVYLCASSAGGSGITDTQYFGPGTRLTVL.

The chain is built from TRBV5-1 and TRBJ1-5; 7 nucleotides agree with TRBD1. The J segment lost 7 bases and the V segment lost 4 bases, leaving 11 bases of the junction unmatched. The CDR3 is 15 amino acids. Looked up from germline, CDR1 is SGHRS and CDR2 is YFSETQ. The CDR3 loop is CASSKGETGYQPQHF. DNA of the CDR3: TGCGCCAGCAGCAAGGGGGAGACAGGGTACCAGCCCCAGCATTTT.

This clonotype came up a few times. The CDR3 coding sequence is TGTGCCAGCAGCCAAAGGGACAGAAGTCCGAACACTGAAGCTTTCTTT. Amino acid sequence: CASSQRDRSPNTEAFF. V gene TRBV3-1 combines with J gene TRBJ1-1; 7 bases line up with TRBD1. The junction had 7 bases not matched to a gene; V was cut back by 2 bases and J by 1 base. CDR3 length equals 16 residues. Per the germline V gene, CDR1 is LGHDT and CDR2 is YNNKEL (reference sequence).

The V and J genes are TRBV5-6 and TRBJ2-7; tentative D call: TRBD1 (6 bases). Germline CDR1 is SGHDT and CDR2 is YYEEEE. The CDR3 runs 16 residues. V dropped 1 base and J dropped 2 bases, with 16 bases sitting between them. CDR3 loop: CASSLQQGILTYEQYF. The DNA of the CDR3 is TGTGCCAGCAGCTTGCAACAGGGAATTTTAACCTACGAGCAGTACTTC.

The rearrangement uses TRBV11-2 and TRBJ2-5; TRBD2 is a possible D gene (5 bases). V lost 5 bases to trimming and J lost 5 bases, with 24 bases between them. Germline CDR1 and CDR2: SGHAT and FQNNGV. The CDR3 length is 17 residues. Here the CDR3 reads CASSPRIRAGPRETQYF. The CDR3 DNA sequence: TGTGCCAGCAGCCCTCGTATCCGGGCGGGTCCCAGGGAGACCCAGTACTTC.

This clonotype turned up a few times. This chain joins TRBV27 and TRBJ2-4; tentatively, D is TRBD2 (5 bases). Deletions cut 5 bases from V and 4 bases from J, with 9 bases between. Germline CDR1 reads MNHEY; CDR2 reads SMNVEV (reference sequence). The CDR3 has 13 amino acids. DNA of the CDR3: TGTGCCAGCAGTCCAAGGGAGAAAAACATTCAGTACTTC. It is translated as CASSPREKNIQYF.

This clonotype was seen at least ten times. V gene TRBV28 combines with J gene TRBJ2-7; D unresolved. Germline-derived CDR1 and CDR2 are MDHEN and SYDVKM. The CDR3 totals 13 residues. V was trimmed by 6 bases and J by 2 bases, leaving 11 bases between them. The CDR3 loop reads CASSTLGPYEQYF. The CDR3 region has the DNA TGTGCCAGCAGCACCCTCGGTCCCTACGAGCAGTACTTC.

The rearrangement links TRBV30 to TRBJ2-1; 13 nucleotides align to TRBD2. Germline trimming cut 0 bases from V and 6 bases from J; bases unmatched to any gene: 14. Germline CDR1 is GTSNPN and CDR2 is SVGIG (reference sequence). The CDR3 loop spans 19 amino acids. The CDR3 here is CAWSVRGLAGRGLANEQFF. The CDR3 DNA sequence: TGTGCCTGGAGTGTACGGGGACTAGCGGGAAGGGGTCTGGCCAATGAGCAGTTCTTC.

This clonotype has ten or more counts. The chain couples TRBV29-1 to TRBJ1-1; D not resolved. Trimming left V 7 bases short and J 2 bases short, with 11 bases between. This CDR3 spans 12 amino acids. Per the germline V gene, CDR1 is SQVTM and CDR2 is ANQGSEA. The CDR3, as DNA: TGCAGCGACAACGACGGAAACACTGAAGCTTTCTTT. The encoded protein is CSDNDGNTEAFF.

The table lists this clonotype with many counts. The chain has TRBV28 and TRBJ1-6; 9 bases fit TRBD1. Losses at the gene ends were 4 bases for V and 7 bases for J; bases not matched to a gene: 8. CDR3 length: 16 amino acids. Looked up from germline, CDR1 is MDHEN and CDR2 is SYDVKM. The CDR3 DNA reads TGTGCCAGCAGTTCACTCGGACAGGGGAGGAATTCACCCCTCCACTTT. Translating it yields CASSSLGQGRNSPLHF. The variable domain in full, completed from reference TRBV28 and TRBJ1-6, reads DVKVTQSSRYLVKRTGEKVFLECVQDMDHENMFWYRQDPGLGLRLIYFSYDVKMKEKGDIPEGYSVSREKKERFSLILESASTNQTSMYLCASSSLGQGRNSPLHFGNGTRLTVT.

The CDR3 sequence: CASSPLQGQGNQPQHF. As DNA, the CDR3 is TGTGCCAGCAGCCCGCTACAGGGTCAGGGCAATCAGCCCCAGCATTTT. The rearrangement joins TRBV4-2 to TRBJ1-5; TRBD1 is a possible D gene (6 bases). V was trimmed by 4 bases and J by 2 bases, leaving 15 bases between them. The CDR3 covers 16 residues. The germline V gene encodes CDR1 LGHNA and CDR2 YNFKEQ.

This clonotype has a count of ten or more. The J gene is TRBJ1-2, the V gene TRBV11-2; TRBD1 agrees at 8 bases. In germline, CDR1 is SGHAT, CDR2 FQNNGV. J was trimmed by 6 bases and V by 0 bases; bases with no gene match: 3. The CDR3 has 14 residues. DNA for the CDR3: TGTGCCAGCAGCTTAGAGCAGGGGGCCGATGGCTACACCTTC. Protein: CASSLEQGADGYTF. Together with reference TRBV11-2 and TRBJ1-2, the CDR3 gives the full variable domain: EAGVAQSPRYKIIEKRQSVAFWCNPISGHATLYWYQQILGQGPKLLIQFQNNGVVDDSQLPKDRFSAERLKGVDSTLKIQPAKLEDSAVYLCASSLEQGADGYTFGSGTRLTVV.

The gene calls are TRBV2 and TRBJ1-2; D is ambiguous. Trimming removed 7 bases from V and 8 bases from J, with 17 bases in between. Germline assignment: CDR1 SNHLY and CDR2 FYNNEI. The CDR3 runs to 13 residues. This chain's CDR3 is CASNAGEVGGYTF. The CDR3 coding sequence is TGTGCCAGCAATGCGGGTGAAGTAGGCGGCTACACCTTC. Full variable domain (missing parts from reference TRBV2 and TRBJ1-2): EPEVTQTPSHQVTQMGQEVILRCVPISNHLYFYWYRQILGQKVEFLVSFYNNEISEKSEIFDDQFSVERPDGSNFTLKIRSTKLEDSAMYFCASNAGEVGGYTFGSGTRLTVV.

This sequence joins TRBV20-1 and TRBJ2-1, with 8 bases aligning to TRBD2. This CDR3 has 17 amino acids. Germline V lookup: CDR1 DFQATT, CDR2 SNEGSKA (reference sequence). The ends lost 3 bases at V and 2 bases at J; junction bases unmatched: 12. CDR3 residues: CSASWLRTSRTYNEQFF. CDR3 DNA sequence: TGCAGTGCTAGCTGGTTAAGGACTAGCAGAACCTACAATGAGCAGTTCTTC.

At least ten counts were recorded for this clonotype. The V call is TRBV28, the J call TRBJ2-3; TRBD2 agrees at 7 bases. Germline loops: CDR1 MDHEN, CDR2 SYDVKM. The CDR3 consists of 12 residues. The V segment lost 5 bases and the J segment 4 bases; nucleotides outside the gene matches: 0. The CDR3 sequence is CASSGRADTQYF. CDR3 DNA: TGTGCCAGCAGTGGGAGGGCAGATACGCAGTATTTT.

The V and J genes are TRBV20-1 and TRBJ2-7; TRBD2 might be the D (5 bases). Germline V CDR1 and CDR2: DFQATT, SNEGSKA (reference sequence). Trimming cost V 7 bases and J 2 bases, with 15 bases left between them. This CDR3 contains 13 residues. CDR3 sequence reads: CSGIVRAPYEQYF. Written as DNA, the CDR3 is TGCAGTGGTATTGTGCGGGCGCCCTACGAGCAGTACTTC.

This clonotype was detected a few times. The chain uses TRBV29-1 and TRBJ2-7, with TRBD1 matching 10 bases. The CDR3 totals 13 residues. J lost 0 bases, V lost 6 bases, and 2 bases had no gene match. Germline values: CDR1 SQVTM, CDR2 ANQGSEA. CDR3 nucleotide sequence: TGCAGCGTCAGACAGGGGGCCTCCTACGAGCAGTACTTC. Its protein product is CSVRQGASYEQYF.